This TCR beta chain is drawn from a study of T cell responses to AZD1222 COVID-19 vaccine. General study findings and limits: Clonal diversity may have been underestimated in mostly white British donors. There were vaccine-associated CD4 TCRs across spike, dominant at 160-218 and 743-854. Sampling captured repertoires only after the peak T cell response.

With 6 bases clipped from V and 5 bases from J, the junction kept 6 bases outside the gene matches. The CDR3 extends over 13 amino acids. Germline CDR1 KGHSH, CDR2 LQKENI. A remark on this clone: The antigen is undetermined.

Profiling relied on immunoSEQ multiplex PCR, and the TCRdb table lists in-frame clones only, not all of them. The table has about 120,000 clones, more than 85% seen once. Analyses pooled second doses at about 4 or about 12 weeks. The TCR originated in an adult who received the AZD1222 COVID-19 vaccine. The chain joins TRBV18 to TRBJ1-2; TRBD1 aligns across 7 bases. The specimen comprised peripheral blood, sampled 28 days after the second AZD1222 dose. The CDR3 here is CASSSRDSYGYTF. DNA for the CDR3: TGTGCCAGCTCGTCCCGGGACAGTTATGGCTACACCTTC.